One and the same sample provided the 13 T cell receptor beta chains below, sequenced in a study of CD8 T cells in ankylosing spondylitis. TCRdb itself ran the 5' RACE reads through MiXCR, one entry per CDR3 protein. The sample has 17,000 or so distinct CDR3 sequences; roughly 8.2% are singletons. Sequencing input: blood. Receptors originate from a male donor with ankylosing spondylitis or in good health (not recorded which).

V gene TRBV7-9 combines with J gene TRBJ1-1, with 9 bases that match TRBD1. From germline, CDR1 is SEHNR and CDR2 FQNEAQ (reference sequence). This CDR3 is 14 amino acids long. With V trimmed by 4 bases and J by 4 bases, 4 bases remained unmatched. CDR3 in DNA: TGTGCCAGCAGCTGGGACAGGGTGACCACTGAAGCTTTCTTT. It yields the protein CASSWDRVTTEAFF.

Relative to its sample, this clonotype is medium-sized (0.01 to 0.1%). CDR3 sequence: CASSPPQGETQYF. The DNA for the CDR3 is TGTGCCAGCAGCCCCCCTCAGGGAGAGACCCAGTACTTC. The chain employs TRBV3-1 and TRBJ2-5; tentatively, D is TRBD1 (5 bases). Germline CDR1 LGHDT, CDR2 YNNKEL (reference sequence). The CDR3 runs 13 residues. The V end lost 4 bases, the J end lost 4 bases, and 10 bases lay between the germline ends.

This clonotype has at least ten counts. The chain couples TRBV12-3 or TRBV12-4 to TRBJ2-1; 10 nucleotides match TRBD2. The V and J ends lost 6 bases and 3 bases, in that order; junction bases with no gene match: 5. This CDR3 contains 15 residues. CDR3 sequence (DNA): TGTGCCAGCAGAAAACTAGCGGGGAACTACAATGAGCAGTTCTTC. Translating gives CASRKLAGNYNEQFF.

In its sample, this clonotype was seen many times. V usage is TRBV5-1 and J usage is TRBJ2-7; 7 bases line up with TRBD1. The V gene's germline CDR1 is SGHRS and CDR2 YFSETQ. V lost 0 bases to trimming and J lost 2 bases; unmatched junction nucleotides: 2. The CDR3 covers 14 residues. The CDR3 here is CASSLAGQTYEQYF. The DNA for the CDR3 is TGCGCCAGCAGCTTGGCGGGACAGACCTACGAGCAGTACTTC.

This clonotype was recorded at least ten times. This rearrangement joins TRBV5-1 to TRBJ2-3; D gene uncertain. The V end lost 1 base, the J end lost 4 bases, and 10 bases lay between the germline ends. The CDR3 contains 14 residues. Germline CDR1 reads SGHRS; CDR2 reads YFSETQ. In DNA, the CDR3 is TGCGCCAGCAGCTTGTCGGTCCTTCCAGATACGCAGTATTTT. As protein: CASSLSVLPDTQYF. Complete variable domain (other parts from reference TRBV5-1 and TRBJ2-3): KAGVTQTPRYLIKTRGQQVTLSCSPISGHRSVSWYQQTPGQGLQFLFEYFSETQRNKGNFPGRFSGRQFSNSRSEMNVSTLELGDSALYLCASSLSVLPDTQYFGPGTRLTVL.

This sequence joins TRBV7-2 and TRBJ1-3, with 9 bases lining up with TRBD1. This CDR3 region has 16 residues. V dropped 5 bases and J dropped 4; count of bases not matched to a gene: 9. Germline V CDR1 and CDR2: SGHTA, FQGNSA. The chain's CDR3 is CASSPGTGRSGNTIYF. Written as DNA, the CDR3 is TGTGCCAGCAGCCCCGGGACAGGGCGTTCAGGAAACACCATATATTTT.

The chain couples TRBV4-3 to TRBJ2-2, with D possibly being TRBD1 or TRBD2 (6 bases each). Germline V gene sequence: CDR1 LGHNA, CDR2 YSLEER. Trimming left V 4 bases short and J 6 bases short, with 21 bases between. The CDR3 length is 17 residues. CDR3 in amino acids: CASSPLDRDKRAGELFF. In DNA form, the CDR3 reads TGCGCCAGCAGCCCCCTCGACCGGGACAAGCGGGCCGGGGAGCTGTTTTTT.

The table lists this clonotype with many counts. The chain links TRBV20-1 to TRBJ1-4; 7 bases map to TRBD1. The J segment lost 6 bases and the V segment lost 5 bases, leaving 6 bases of the junction unmatched. This CDR3 comprises 13 residues. Germline CDR1 reads DFQATT; CDR2 reads SNEGSKA (reference sequence). The DNA of the CDR3 is TGCAGTGCTCCCGACAGGGTAGATGAAAAACTGTTTTTT. Its protein product is CSAPDRVDEKLFF.

The V call is TRBV7-3, the J call TRBJ2-1, with no clear D. V was pared by 0 bases and J by 7 bases, with 4 bases between. CDR3 length: 12 amino acids. CDR1 SGHTA and CDR2 FQGTGA come from the germline V gene. CDR3 loop: CASSLTLNEQFF. The CDR3 nucleotides read TGTGCCAGCAGCTTAACTTTAAATGAGCAGTTCTTC. Variable domain in full (rest from reference TRBV7-3 and TRBJ2-1): GAGVSQTPSNKVTEKGKYVELRCDPISGHTALYWYRQSLGQGPEFLIYFQGTGAADDSGLPNDRFFAVRPEGSVSTLKIQRTERGDSAVYLCASSLTLNEQFFGPGTRLTVL.

This clonotype was counted between two and nine times. The genes are TRBV21-1 and TRBJ2-7. TRBV21-1 is classified as a pseudogene. The CDR3 covers 13 residues. The CDR3 here is CASSKALKYEQYF. The CDR3 DNA follows: TGTGCCAGCAGCAAAGCGCTTAAGTACGAGCAGTACTTC.

A few counts support this clonotype. The rearrangement joins TRBV15 to TRBJ2-4, with D possibly TRBD2 on 6 matching bases. CDR1 LNHNV and CDR2 YYDKDF come from the germline V gene (reference sequence). The CDR3 has 14 amino acids. V was clipped by 0 bases and J by 7 bases, with 10 bases between them. CDR3 nucleotide sequence: TGTGCCACCAGCAGAGAGCTAGCGTGGAACATTCAGTACTTC. Protein sequence: CATSRELAWNIQYF.

The chain joins TRBV20-1 to TRBJ2-3, with 7 bases that match TRBD2. The junction had 6 bases not matched to a gene; V was cut back by 6 bases and J by 0 bases. The CDR3 loop spans 14 amino acids. Germline V gene sequence: CDR1 DFQATT, CDR2 SNEGSKA (reference sequence). CDR3 residues: CSARTSVSTDTQYF. The DNA for the CDR3 is TGCAGTGCCCGAACTAGCGTAAGCACAGATACGCAGTATTTT.

The table lists this clonotype with many counts. V usage is TRBV20-1 and J usage is TRBJ2-3; D unresolved. The V gene's germline CDR1 is DFQATT and CDR2 SNEGSKA (reference sequence). Trimming left V 5 bases short and J 6 bases short, with 15 bases between. This CDR3 has 13 residues. The CDR3 DNA is TGCAGTGCTGCTATCCGAAGAAGTGATACGCAGTATTTT. Translating gives CSAAIRRSDTQYF.